This TCR beta chain appears in the sequencing data of a study of cytomegalovirus exposure and HLA in healthy donors (dated by TCRdb to about 2017). Some background on the complete study: An earlier analysis of several hundred of the donors reported approximately 280 Gb of sequence data and 117 million unique TCR beta sequences obtained from approximately 180 million T cells. Alongside the repertoire data, information on donor age, sex, ethnicity and CMV serostatus was compiled. Roughly 5 DR-DQ haplotypes were treated as single units for association and clustering because of strong linkage in the cohort. Typing coverage varied by locus: roughly 629-630 donors for A, B, C, DRB1 and DQB1; more than 500 for DQA1; over 600 for DPA1; more than 450 for DPB1. In a later genetic analysis, genome-wide SNP genotypes for about 65% of the 666 donors were used, and that subset was treated as a discovery cohort. Every discovery cohort repertoire had been produced on one sequencing platform. To decide whether each TCR beta V gene segment behaved as functional or pseudogenic, an earlier analysis of 587 of the donors relied on high-throughput TCR beta sequencing. Class I and class II HLA loci were covered by the typing at four-digit resolution. In addition to the first cohort of around 670 subjects, a separate validation cohort of 130 or so different subjects was used. The study combined high-throughput TCR immunosequencing, statistical association of individual TCRs with disease status, and machine learning to predict cytomegalovirus infection status. In the later analysis, no new phenotypic data were used to find candidate immune exposures; instead, reliance was placed on TCR beta sequences and their occurrence across donors. Of the 300 to 450 genotyped donors, more than 75% were placed in the genetic ancestry cluster associated with self-reported Caucasian donors. The study aimed to test whether signatures of past pathogen exposure could be identified by cataloging public T cell receptors. In a later analysis, previously published TCR beta repertoires from 550 to 750 donors were re-analyzed and high-resolution HLA genotyping was added so that TCR occurrence patterns could be studied. On average, roughly 250,000 unique TCR beta nucleotide sequences were sequenced per donor among about 400 genotyped donors of the cohort, with 15% to 20% of those sequences being non-productive. The study profiled the T cell repertoires of about 640 subjects by immunosequencing and related them to cytomegalovirus serostatus. About 310 gigabases of sequencing data and approximately 80 million unique TCR sequences were included in an early release covering roughly 600 HLA-typed donors.

Regarding this clone: Its antigen has not been determined. Base qualities are not at hand, and no much larger clone is one base apart.

The cohort comprised around 700 healthy bone marrow donors. At the time of sampling, all cohort members were nominally healthy, though unrecorded immune exposures were likely present. The donor was CMV seronegative and was included in the group of several hundred seronegative cohort members. Every donor gave a peripheral blood sample, and the peripheral blood mononuclear cells from that sample were used for TCR beta sequencing. Genomic DNA was extracted from the blood cell samples with the Qiagen DNeasy Blood Extraction Kit. The library was obtained by the immunoSEQ multiplex PCR assay. For the multiplex PCR, a mixture combining 60 forward primers for TCR Vbeta segments and 13 reverse primers for TCR Jbeta segments was used. The CDR3 region of rearranged TCR beta genes was amplified from genomic DNA by a multiplex PCR assay. On the Illumina HiSeq System, the amplified TCR beta libraries were sequenced as 87-base-pair reads. The published analysis was carried out like this. Across the 500 to 750 repertoires, a later analysis counted tens of millions of unique TCR beta chains, around 11 million of which were shared by at least two donors. A nearest-neighbor algorithm error-corrected the raw reads and collapsed the reads into unique sequences, merging closely related sequences to remove PCR and sequencing errors. Alignment of CDR3 sequences to IMGT reference sequences was used to assign V, D and J gene segments. For a sequence to be retained, a match of at least six nucleotides to both a V gene segment and a J gene segment was required. A rearrangement was called productive if the CDR3 had no stop codons and remained in frame with V and J, and every other rearrangement was called non-productive. Following IMGT convention, CDR3 was defined as the stretch from the second conserved V-encoded cysteine up to the conserved J-encoded phenylalanine. In an earlier analysis of around 640 of the donors, sequences lacking an unambiguous match to a single V gene segment were excluded. In an earlier analysis of a few hundred of the donors, V segments were called functional above 56.7% productive rearrangements and were called segregating when the between-donor standard deviation exceeded 5%. A statistical classification framework was built to diagnose cytomegalovirus status from the catalog of TCR beta chain sequences. V and J gene assignment, in a later analysis, came from comparing TCR nucleotide sequences with IMGT/GENE-DB human TR gene sequences. The TCRdist pipeline was used in a later analysis to assign CDR3 sequences and most-parsimonious VDJ recombination scenarios. In a later analysis, each TCR beta chain was defined by its CDR3 amino acid sequence together with its V-gene family, and reads lacking a unique V-gene family were excluded. In a later analysis, some 600 highly shared, low-generation-probability nucleotide sequences were removed to address suspected cross-contamination and a sequencing artifact. A later analysis calculated a clonal expansion index for each public chain from normalized within-repertoire ranks of inferred template counts. In a later analysis, generation probabilities were computed using a VDJ recombination model fitted to out-of-frame rearrangements, and the results were checked against IGoR. In a later analysis, hypergeometric tests were used to score TCR-TCR, TCR-HLA and TCR-CMV co-occurrence, with a repertoire-size bias correction applied to TCR pairs. To estimate false discovery rates, a later analysis permuted the HLA or CMV assignments 20 times. In a later analysis, co-occurring TCRs were grouped with DBSCAN, and TCRdist sequence similarity was added when clustering was performed within HLA-allele-positive subsets. Repertoires with fewer than 30,000 or more than 120,000 public chains were left out of co-occurrence clustering, as were several repertoires with anomalous nucleotide sharing. Held by TCRdb, this immuneACCESS table contains in-frame sequences only and omits some clones. Under half of the omission traces to an unresolved V gene where checked; the cause of the rest is unknown. Clonal size and the V and J genes are those of that table, whereas D and trimming came from the DNA. This sample lists roughly 120,000 clones; 55% to 80% were detected once. The ten biggest clones cover 2% to 2.5% of the sample.

The germline ends are 16 bases apart after V is trimmed by 4 bases and J by 0 bases. CDR1 is given as SGHAT and CDR2 as FQNNGV, both from the germline V gene. From the cysteine through the phenylalanine, the CDR3 covers 17 amino acids. Only the CDR3 DNA is retained, 51 bases long and in frame from the first base. On the study overall, not on this receptor specifically: Cytomegalovirus status was reported to be diagnosed by the classifier with high specificity and sensitivity in both the original and validation cohorts. According to a later analysis, parvovirus B19, influenza, CMV and Epstein-Barr virus appeared linked to several top co-occurrence clusters. Strong co-occurrence of HLA alleles, especially DR and DQ, made assigning TCR associations to individual alleles difficult. Because some donors lacked HLA typing at each locus, the association tests relied only on the typed subset. This cohort had only TCR beta chains sequenced, and the lack of alpha or paired-chain data limited which features could be detected. In an earlier analysis of about 600 of the donors, most TCR beta V segments appeared in productive rearrangements about 90% or about 30% of the time, broadly matching IMGT annotations. For the cohort, immune exposure information was limited to CMV serostatus. Because counts were too low, 15 or so rarely observed V segments, including chromosome 9 orphons, were excluded from the earlier analysis of several hundred of the donors. According to a later analysis, TCR association rates differed among HLA loci, with DRB1 alleles showing the most associated TCRs and HLA-C alleles showing the fewest. V-gene and J-gene trimming of TCR beta chains was associated with a missense DCLRE1C variant in a later genetic analysis, and the association was replicated in an independent cohort. In the study, around 150 TCR beta chains were listed as associated with cytomegalovirus. Roughly uniform sequencing depth across donors was assumed in presence/absence analyses, although this assumption may not hold. A group of highly shared sequence variants was considered likely to be a technical artifact of the sequencing pipeline. In a later analysis, HLA-associated TCR beta chains showed more clonal expansion and lower generation probabilities than non-associated chains that were equally common. A further reported finding was that TCR beta sequences accurately predicted the HLA-A and HLA-B alleles for most subjects in the first cohort. Most CMV-associated TCR beta chains appeared to be HLA-restricted in a later analysis, and the HLA associations seemed to be driven largely by CMV exposure. While some public TCRs were present in many individuals, most TCR sequences turned up only very rarely across donors. Correlated functional status among segregating V segments might reflect linkage disequilibrium, but an unknown experimental factor could not be ruled out. Specific HLA alleles were associated with over 15,000 TCR beta sequences at a false discovery rate of 0.05 in a later analysis. In vitro tests confirmed that a few of the cytomegalovirus-associated TCR beta chains recognize cytomegalovirus antigens. The 87-base-pair reads could not distinguish some IMGT-functional V segments, including TRBV6-2 and TRBV6-3, so those segments were excluded. It was suggested by the authors that the approach could potentially be generalized to other disease states and immunological phenotypes. According to a later genetic analysis, donors in an Asian-associated ancestry cluster had fewer N-insertions in productive TCRs than the roughly 700-donor mean.

The TCR sequence derives from a woman aged 25-40 years in good health and CMV-seronegative. Sequences were obtained from PBMCs. The rearranged segments are TRBV11-2 and TRBJ2-1; a tentative D call is TRBD1 (6 bases match). Here is the DNA: TGTGCCAGCAGCTCCCTTTTTCGGGACACCTCCTACAATGAGCAGTTCTTC. It translates as CASSSLFRDTSYNEQFF.